This T cell receptor beta chain is drawn from a study of T cell responses to AZD1222 COVID-19 vaccine. The CDR3 has 12 amino acids. V was trimmed by 1 base and J by 13 bases, leaving 10 bases between them. Germline values: CDR1 LGHDT, CDR2 YNNKEL (reference sequence). Here immunoSEQ multiplex PCR was the method, and the copy in TCRdb shows in-frame clones only, minus some. The sample shows fewer than 50,000 clones, about 78% of them seen only once. The chain has TRBV3-1 (or the pseudogene TRBV3-2) and TRBJ1-4; a weak D match, TRBD1 (6 bases). The sequences come from peripheral blood, collected on day 0 of AZD1222 vaccination. This clonotype originated in an adult in good health. CDR3 in amino acids: CASSQVEGGLFF. For the CDR3, the DNA is TGTGCCAGCAGCCAAGTGGAGGGGGGACTGTTTTTT.